Each of the 29 T cell receptor beta chains below was sequenced from the same sample in a study of vaccination and CD4 T cells after COVID-19. Sequenced with the Oncomine TCR Beta short-read assay was DNA taken from cultured CD4+ T cells. Via MiXCR, TCRdb re-called the PCR reads, giving one row per CDR3 protein. The sample lists around 16,000 distinct CDR3 sequences, around 68% occurring once. Documented treatment: roughly nine-day PBMC culture with coronavirus spike peptide pools or control peptides (ViraFEST assay). Their target antigens are unknown. Sequencing was carried out using CD4+ T cells from blood, cultured in vitro. The receptor source for this set is a human donor who had recovered from COVID-19.

The chain combines TRBV28 with TRBJ2-7, with unresolved D. This CDR3 region has 10 residues. Germline CDR1 and CDR2: MDHEN and SYDVKM. V was trimmed by 5 bases and J by 7 bases, leaving 6 bases between them. The CDR3 bases are TGTGCCAGCAGTACGCGGGAGCAGTACTTC. Protein: CASSTREQYF.

The J gene is TRBJ1-2, the V gene TRBV6-5; D unresolved. This CDR3 has 16 amino acids. Trimming left V 0 bases short and J 4 bases short, with 15 bases between. CDR1 and CDR2 (germline): MNHEY, SVGAGI. Here the CDR3 reads CASSYSHSPLAYGYTF. In DNA form, the CDR3 reads TGTGCCAGCAGTTACTCTCACAGCCCGTTGGCCTATGGCTACACCTTC.

V usage is TRBV20-1 and J usage is TRBJ2-2; TRBD2 aligns across 11 bases. After removal of 6 bases from V and 5 bases from J, the junction contained 2 bases not matched to a gene. Germline CDR1 is DFQATT and CDR2 is SNEGSKA (reference sequence). There are 13 residues in the CDR3. In DNA, the CDR3 is TGCAGTGCAAGACTAGCGGGGACCGGGGAGCTGTTTTTT. Residues: CSARLAGTGELFF.

The rearrangement links TRBV20-1 to TRBJ1-1; D not resolved. V lost 6 bases, J lost 0 bases, and 11 bases lay in between. CDR1 is DFQATT and CDR2 is SNEGSKA in the germline V gene (reference sequence). This CDR3 spans 13 amino acids. The CDR3 here is CSAATELNTEAFF. The CDR3 nucleotides are TGCAGTGCGGCGACGGAATTGAACACTGAAGCTTTCTTT.

This clonotype was seen once. The J gene is TRBJ1-6, the V gene TRBV20-1; 10 nucleotides align to TRBD1. CDR1 is DFQATT, CDR2 SNEGSKA, per germline (reference sequence). CDR3 length equals 23 residues. V shed 2 bases, J shed 0 bases, and the junction held 22 bases outside the gene matches. The CDR3 DNA reads TGCAGTGCTAGACCTGACAGGGGGCCCGCGAAGGGCTTACGAAACTCCTATAATTCACCCCTCCACTTT. Its translation: CSARPDRGPAKGLRNSYNSPLHF.

This sequence joins TRBV7-2 and TRBJ1-1; 8 nucleotides align to TRBD1. Germline V CDR1 and CDR2: SGHTA, FQGNSA. The V and J ends lost 4 bases and 5 bases, in that order; junction bases with no gene match: 9. The CDR3 spans 15 residues. The CDR3 here is CASSSRTGRRTEAFF. The CDR3 DNA reads as TGTGCCAGCAGCTCTCGGACAGGGAGGAGGACTGAAGCTTTCTTT.

V usage is TRBV20-1 and J usage is TRBJ2-5; a weak D match, TRBD2 (7 bases). Germline CDR1 is DFQATT and CDR2 is SNEGSKA (reference sequence). Between the trimmed V and J ends, which lost 6 bases and 4 bases, there was a span of 18 bases. The CDR3 has 14 residues. CDR3 residues: CSALHGRGRETQYF. For the CDR3, the DNA is TGCAGTGCACTGCACGGGCGGGGGCGAGAGACCCAGTACTTC.

The chain joins TRBV7-9 to TRBJ1-2, with TRBD1 identical over 7 bases. The J segment lost 4 bases and the V segment lost 3 bases, leaving 8 bases of the junction unmatched. CDR3 length: 15 residues. Germline V gives CDR1 SEHNR, CDR2 FQNEAQ (reference sequence). The CDR3 nucleotides are TGTGCCAGCAGCTTCAATACGGGACAGATCTATGGCTACACCTTC. Protein: CASSFNTGQIYGYTF.

J is TRBJ1-5 and V is TRBV6-2 or TRBV6-3, with D perhaps matching TRBD1 (5 bases). CDR3 length equals 17 residues. V shed 5 bases and J shed 2 bases, with 19 bases lying between them. Germline V gene sequence: CDR1 MNHEY, CDR2 SVGEGT. Here the CDR3 DNA reads TGTGCCAGCAGTGAGTCACGGGGGGGTCTGGGCAATCAGCCCCAGCATTTT. Translation: CASSESRGGLGNQPQHF.

V usage is TRBV20-1 and J usage is TRBJ1-2; 7 nucleotides align to TRBD1. CDR3 size: 14 residues. The germline gives CDR1 DFQATT, CDR2 SNEGSKA (reference sequence). The CDR3 DNA reads as TGCAGCCCGATGGGACAGTTGCTAGGCTATGGCTACACCTTC. It is translated as CSPMGQLLGYGYTF.

CDR3 nucleotide sequence: TGCAGTGCTAGTAGCCAGGGGGATTCACCCCTCCACTTT. The encoded protein is CSASSQGDSPLHF. This chain connects TRBV20-1 to TRBJ1-6, with TRBD1 matching over 7 bases. The V gene end was trimmed by 3 bases and the J gene end by 8 bases; junction bases not matched to a gene: 4. Per the germline V gene, CDR1 is DFQATT and CDR2 is SNEGSKA (reference sequence). This CDR3 has 13 amino acids.

The J gene is TRBJ2-1, the V gene TRBV7-2; 8 nucleotides agree with TRBD1. This CDR3 spans 14 amino acids. In germline, CDR1 is SGHTA, CDR2 FQGNSA. J gave up 8 bases and V 7 bases, and 10 bases lay outside the gene matches. The CDR3 reads CASKGNRGLHEQFF. Written as DNA, the CDR3 is TGTGCCAGCAAGGGCAACAGGGGGTTGCATGAGCAGTTCTTC.

This clonotype was counted once. The V gene is TRBV20-1, the J gene TRBJ1-5, with 10 bases matching TRBD1. Trimming at V came to 1 base and at J to 2 bases, leaving 2 bases not matched to a gene. The CDR3 is 15 residues long. Germline V gene sequence: CDR1 DFQATT, CDR2 SNEGSKA (reference sequence). The CDR3 sequence is CSARVGTGGNQPQHF. CDR3 nucleotides: TGCAGTGCTAGAGTTGGGACAGGGGGCAATCAGCCCCAGCATTTT.

The CDR3, as DNA: TGTGCCAGCAGTGCGGTGGGGGCCGGGAATCAGCCCCAGCATTTT. Translated: CASSAVGAGNQPQHF. The genes are TRBV2 and TRBJ1-5; D might be TRBD1 (6 bases). Germline V gene data show CDR1 as SNHLY and CDR2 as FYNNEI. V dropped 4 bases and J dropped 4 bases, with 14 bases sitting between them. The CDR3 spans 15 residues.

The chain has TRBV29-1 and TRBJ1-1; TRBD1 is a possible D gene (5 bases). The germline V gene encodes CDR1 SQVTM and CDR2 ANQGSEA. The CDR3 has 13 amino acids. V lost 4 bases and J 0 bases, leaving 9 bases between the germline ends. CDR3 protein: CSVAGQVNTEAFF. The DNA of the CDR3 is TGCAGCGTTGCAGGACAAGTGAACACTGAAGCTTTCTTT.

CDR3 in amino acids: CASSYGGQTNEQFF. Written as DNA, the CDR3 is TGTGCCAGCAGCTATGGGGGACAAACCAATGAGCAGTTCTTC. The chain links TRBV11-3 to TRBJ2-1; D perhaps matches TRBD1 (6 bases). The CDR3 totals 14 residues. V was pared by 4 bases and J by 6 bases, with 13 bases between. Germline V CDR1 and CDR2: SGHNT, YENEEA.

CDR3 bases: TGTGCCAGTATACTAGGAGATACGCAGTATTTT. Protein sequence: CASILGDTQYF. The V and J genes are TRBV19 and TRBJ2-3; maybe TRBD2 (5 bases). Trimming took 7 bases from V and 5 from J, leaving 7 bases between them. The CDR3 runs to 11 residues. In germline, CDR1 is LNHDA, CDR2 SQIVND (reference sequence).

The rearrangement links TRBV12-3 or TRBV12-4 to TRBJ1-2, with D uncertain. Deletions cut 6 bases from V and 3 bases from J, with 8 bases between. This CDR3 region has 12 residues. The CDR3 sequence: CASSRQDYGYTF. CDR3 nucleotides: TGTGCCAGCAGCCGCCAGGACTATGGCTACACCTTC.

V is TRBV5-1 and J is TRBJ2-7; 14 nucleotides match TRBD2. J gave up 6 bases and V 0 bases, and 8 bases lay outside the gene matches. The length of the CDR3 is 17 residues. The germline V gene has CDR1 SGHRS and CDR2 YFSETQ. This CDR3 is CASSLGGTSGSNGEQYF. CDR3 DNA sequence: TGCGCCAGCAGCTTGGGTGGGACTAGCGGGAGTAATGGCGAGCAGTACTTC.

The rearrangement uses TRBV6-5 and TRBJ2-3; TRBD2 is a possible D gene (6 bases). The CDR3 has 14 amino acids. The V gene lost 4 bases and the J gene lost 1 base, with 9 bases spanning the gap. The germline V gene has CDR1 MNHEY and CDR2 SVGAGI. CDR3 bases: TGTGCCAGCAGTTTGGGAGGTGGCACAGATACGCAGTATTTT. This encodes CASSLGGGTDTQYF.

This clonotype was picked up a small number of times. The chain is built from TRBV19 and TRBJ1-6; D is unresolved. Germline-derived CDR1 and CDR2 are LNHDA and SQIVND (reference sequence). V lost 11 bases, J lost 9 bases, and 20 bases lay in between. The CDR3 runs to 14 residues. In DNA form, the CDR3 reads TGTGCCTCCAGGTGGTCGGGGAACGGTTCACCCCTCCACTTT. It encodes CASRWSGNGSPLHF.

J is TRBJ1-6 and V is TRBV9; D call uncertain. V gave up 3 bases and J gave up 5 bases, with 12 bases separating them. The CDR3 runs to 15 residues. Germline V gene sequence: CDR1 SGDLS, CDR2 YYNGEE. CDR3 coding DNA: TGTGCCAGCAGCGGAAGACAATCGGATAATTCACCCCTCCACTTT. Protein: CASSGRQSDNSPLHF.

The gene calls are TRBV7-9 and TRBJ1-2; D is uncertain. The CDR3 spans 15 residues. CDR1 and CDR2 (germline): SEHNR, FQNEAQ (reference sequence). V lost 3 bases and J lost 3, with 14 bases in between. The CDR3 bases are TGTGCCAGCAGCTTGTGGATACAGACCGACTATGGCTACACCTTC. As protein: CASSLWIQTDYGYTF. The full variable domain, with the rest looked up from reference TRBV7-9 and TRBJ1-2, is DTGVSQNPRHKITKRGQNVTFRCDPISEHNRLYWYRQTLGQGPEFLTYFQNEAQLEKSRLLSDRFSAERPKGSFSTLEIQRTEQGDSAMYLCASSLWIQTDYGYTFGSGTRLTVV.

The chain uses TRBV20-1 and TRBJ1-1; TRBD1 aligns across 8 bases. Germline lookup yields CDR1 DFQATT and CDR2 SNEGSKA (reference sequence). CDR3 length: 15 residues. V was pared by 5 bases and J by 0 bases, with 8 bases of the junction left unmatched. CDR3 region: CSAPGQGAMNTEAFF. Written as DNA, the CDR3 is TGCAGTGCTCCCGGACAGGGAGCCATGAACACTGAAGCTTTCTTT.

This chain uses TRBV6-5 with TRBJ2-5, with a tentative D call TRBD1 (6 bases). Trimming cost V 2 bases and J 4 bases, with 11 bases left between them. Germline V CDR1 and CDR2: MNHEY, SVGAGI. The CDR3 consists of 14 residues. The CDR3 coding sequence is TGTGCCAGCAGTTACCAAATCAGGGGAGAGACCCAGTACTTC. It specifies CASSYQIRGETQYF.

The chain links TRBV30 to TRBJ1-1; D remains ambiguous. The CDR3 spans 12 residues. V lost 0 bases and J 8 bases, leaving 10 bases between the germline ends. In germline, CDR1 is GTSNPN, CDR2 SVGIG (reference sequence). CDR3 DNA sequence: TGTGCCTGGAGTGTACGTAGTAGAGAAGCTTTCTTT. It specifies CAWSVRSREAFF.

In DNA, the CDR3 is TGTGCCAGCGTAGGTTCGGCAGCCAAAAACATTCAGTACTTC. Its translation is CASVGSAAKNIQYF. V and J are TRBV6-2 or TRBV6-3 and TRBJ2-4; D gene uncertain. Per germline, CDR1 MNHEY and CDR2 SVGEGT. This CDR3 is built from 14 residues. V was pared by 8 bases and J by 0 bases, with 11 bases between.

This CDR3 is CASSSRGRVGGGGVVEQYF. CDR3 DNA sequence: TGTGCCAGCAGTTCGCGGGGGCGGGTAGGCGGTGGGGGGGTGGTAGAGCAGTACTTC. The chain employs TRBV27 and TRBJ2-7; perhaps TRBD2 as D (7 bases). Per germline, CDR1 MNHEY and CDR2 SMNVEV (reference sequence). CDR3 length: 19 amino acids. The V end was cut by 4 bases, the J end by 7 bases, with 32 bases between.

The chain is built from TRBV20-1 and TRBJ1-5, with a tentative D call TRBD1 (5 bases). The CDR3 has 16 amino acids. The V end was cut by 0 bases, the J end by 4 bases, with 16 bases between. Germline V gene lookup returns CDR1 DFQATT and CDR2 SNEGSKA (reference sequence). The CDR3 DNA follows: TGCAGTGCTAGAGATTTCGCCAGGGAAACGAATCAGCCCCAGCATTTT. Residues: CSARDFARETNQPQHF.